The T cell receptor beta chain under discussion was sequenced for a study of blood T cell repertoires in COVID-19. Turning to the study itself: Italy, Spain and the United States were the sources of the convalescent and acute COVID-19 samples. Nucleic acid was either cDNA or gDNA, and it came from T cells, B-cell-depleted T cells, or PBMCs.

Trimming took 5 bases from V and 6 from J, leaving 8 bases between them. The CDR3 totals 12 residues. Germline CDR1 SEHNR, CDR2 FQNEAQ (reference sequence). Assay: immunoSEQ multiplex PCR; the TCRdb copy retains only in-frame clones and omits some. The sample holds about 320,000 clones, roughly 85% seen once. The origin of this receptor is a human donor in a cohort sampled during active COVID-19. Sequenced sample: peripheral blood. V is TRBV7-9 and J is TRBJ2-4, with D tentatively TRBD1 (5 bases). The CDR3 spells CASSPQGNIQYF. The CDR3 DNA is TGTGCCAGCAGCCCTCAGGGAAACATTCAGTACTTC.